The 31 T cell receptor beta chains in this list originate from one sample, sequenced in a study of metastatic and nonmetastatic thyroid tumors. All patients were treatment-naive before thyroid surgery. MiXCR was used by TCRdb to re-call the PCR reads. The table has about 16,000 clones, about 25% seen once. Sequenced: adjacent normal tissue. The source of these receptors is a female donor with papillary thyroid cancer or a benign thyroid nodule (not recorded which). Some clones in this sample may be carry-over from other donors' samples.

The rearrangement uses TRBV6-1 and TRBJ2-1, with 9 bases lining up with TRBD2. Germline V gene sequence: CDR1 MNHNS, CDR2 SASEGT. CDR3 size: 14 residues. The V segment lost 8 bases and the J segment 1 base; nucleotides outside the gene matches: 3. CDR3 in amino acids: CASLAGESYNEQFF. In nucleotides, the CDR3 is TGTGCCAGCTTAGCGGGAGAGTCCTACAATGAGCAGTTCTTC.

The rearrangement uses TRBV12-3 or TRBV12-4 and TRBJ2-1, with a possible D match to TRBD1 (5 bases). The CDR3 is 16 amino acids. The germline V and J ends were trimmed by 7 bases and 0 bases, with 16 bases remaining between them. The CDR3 bases are TGTGCCAGCATTTCGACAGCCACGAGCTCCTACAATGAGCAGTTCTTC. Residues: CASISTATSSYNEQFF.

In its sample, this clone was seen a few times. The genes are TRBV6-1 and TRBJ1-2, with unresolved D. CDR3 length: 13 amino acids. Looked up from germline, CDR1 is MNHNS and CDR2 is SASEGT. V was trimmed by 2 bases and J by 5 bases, leaving 9 bases between them. The CDR3 sequence: CASSESGGYGYTF. The CDR3 bases are TGTGCCAGCAGTGAATCGGGTGGTTATGGCTACACCTTC.

The chain combines TRBV19 with TRBJ2-2; TRBD2 agrees at 7 bases. V shed 2 bases, J shed 7 bases, and the junction held 4 bases outside the gene matches. The CDR3 sequence is 14 residues long. CDR1 and CDR2 from the germline V gene are LNHDA and SQIVND (reference sequence). CDR3 DNA sequence: TGTGCCAGTAGTATATTGGCTAGCGGCGGGGAGCTGTTTTTT. Protein product: CASSILASGGELFF.

Regarding this clone: One end of the junction does not line up with germline, which may come from a read error. The chain carries TRBV7-3 and TRBJ2-6; either TRBD1 or TRBD2 may fit D (6 bases each). CDR3 length: 17 amino acids. The germline V gene has CDR1 SGHTA and CDR2 FQGTGA. CDR3 DNA sequence: TGTGCCAGCAGGTTAATCGGGGGCAGCTCTGGGGCCAACGTCGTGACTTTC. Amino acids: CASRLIGGSSGANVVTF. Combining the CDR3 with reference TRBV7-3 and TRBJ2-6 gives the whole variable domain GAGVSQTPSNKVTEKGKYVELRCDPISGHTALYWYRQSLGQGPEFLIYFQGTGAADDSGLPNDRFFAVRPEGSVSTLKIQRTERGDSAVYLCASRLIGGSSGANVVTFGAGSRLTVL.

This clone has just a few counts. This sequence joins TRBV6-1 and TRBJ2-3; no clear D. The V gene's germline CDR1 is MNHNS and CDR2 SASEGT. The CDR3 is 13 amino acids. The V and J ends lost 7 bases and 0 bases respectively, with 8 bases between them. The CDR3 bases are TGTGCCAGCACCCCGAGGAGCACAGATACGCAGTATTTT. It codes for CASTPRSTDTQYF.

This clone was observed a handful of times. This chain connects TRBV19 to TRBJ1-5; 8 bases agree with TRBD1. The CDR3 contains 14 residues. With V trimmed by 3 bases and J by 5 bases, 3 bases remained unmatched. The germline gives CDR1 LNHDA, CDR2 SQIVND (reference sequence). CDR3 sequence reads: CASSIPGGHQPQHF. For the CDR3, the DNA is TGTGCCAGTAGTATTCCAGGGGGCCATCAGCCCCAGCATTTT.

This clone was recorded at least ten times. The chain links TRBV27 to TRBJ1-6, with a possible D match to TRBD1 (5 bases). V gave up 2 bases and J gave up 2 bases, with 13 bases separating them. The CDR3 totals 17 residues. The germline gives CDR1 MNHEY, CDR2 SMNVEV (reference sequence). CDR3 in DNA: TGTGCCAGCAGTTTAGTCCTGTCGGGGGCCTATAATTCACCCCTCCACTTT. It is translated as CASSLVLSGAYNSPLHF.

This clone counts as medium-sized (0.01 to 0.1%). Mismatch with germline at one junction end may stem from a read error. The chain joins TRBV9 to TRBJ2-7, with TRBD2 as a possible D gene (5 bases). CDR3 length: 15 amino acids. Per the germline V gene, CDR1 is SGDLS and CDR2 is YYNGEE. The CDR3 loop reads CASSPSIGFDYEQHF. Here the CDR3 DNA reads TGTGCCAGCAGCCCTAGTATTGGGTTCGACTACGAGCAGCACTTC.

The J gene is TRBJ1-1, the V gene TRBV7-2, with D perhaps TRBD1 (5 bases). Trimming took off 5 bases at V and 9 bases at J, with 13 bases between the two ends. Germline V gives CDR1 SGHTA, CDR2 FQGNSA. The CDR3 has 12 residues. In DNA, the CDR3 is TGTGCCAGCAGCCCTGGGGGTACTCAAGCTTTCTTT. This encodes CASSPGGTQAFF.

The genes are TRBV20-1 and TRBJ1-2, with 7 nucleotides matching TRBD1. Germline V gene lookup returns CDR1 DFQATT and CDR2 SNEGSKA (reference sequence). CDR3 length: 15 amino acids. The J segment lost 0 bases and the V segment lost 3 bases, leaving 7 bases of the junction unmatched. CDR3 in amino acids: CSASLIGTANYGYTF. DNA of the CDR3: TGCAGTGCTAGCCTAATTGGGACAGCTAACTATGGCTACACCTTC.

This clone has just a few counts. J is TRBJ2-2 and V is TRBV2; possibly TRBD1 for D (6 bases). V was trimmed by 4 bases and J by 2 bases, leaving 11 bases between them. The V gene's germline CDR1 is SNHLY and CDR2 FYNNEI. The CDR3 spans 15 residues. DNA of the CDR3: TGTGCCAGCAGTGGACAGGAAGACAACACCGGGGAGCTGTTTTTT. The encoded protein is CASSGQEDNTGELFF. Together with reference TRBV2 and TRBJ2-2, the CDR3 gives the full variable domain: EPEVTQTPSHQVTQMGQEVILRCVPISNHLYFYWYRQILGQKVEFLVSFYNNEISEKSEIFDDQFSVERPDGSNFTLKIRSTKLEDSAMYFCASSGQEDNTGELFFGEGSRLTVL.

This clone is classed as medium-sized. V is TRBV2 and J is TRBJ2-7, with a weak D call TRBD1 (6 bases). With 0 bases removed from V and 4 bases from J, the gap between germline ends came to 10 bases. The CDR3 is 14 amino acids. CDR1 is SNHLY, CDR2 FYNNEI, per germline. CDR3 residues: CASSEAPDRYEQYF. CDR3 bases: TGTGCCAGCAGTGAAGCTCCCGACAGGTACGAGCAGTACTTC.

The chain carries TRBV9 and TRBJ2-3; 7 bases map to TRBD2. The germline V gene has CDR1 SGDLS and CDR2 YYNGEE. The V segment lost 5 bases and the J segment 2 bases; nucleotides outside the gene matches: 5. The CDR3 extends over 14 amino acids. CDR3 nucleotides: TGTGCCAGCAGTGGAGCGGGAATCACAGATACGCAGTATTTT. Its translation is CASSGAGITDTQYF.

This clone was counted once. V is TRBV27 and J is TRBJ1-1; TRBD1 is a possible D gene (5 bases). The V end lost 3 bases, the J end lost 5 bases, and 13 bases lay between the germline ends. CDR1 MNHEY and CDR2 SMNVEV come from the germline V gene (reference sequence). The length of the CDR3 is 14 residues. The CDR3 DNA reads as TGTGCCAGCAGTTTTGACAGCAGAGGAACTGAAGCTTTCTTT. Its protein product is CASSFDSRGTEAFF.

J is TRBJ2-5 and V is TRBV4-3; 9 bases map to TRBD2. The CDR3 loop spans 16 amino acids. V trimming: 0 bases; J trimming: 5 bases; junction bases outside the gene matches: 7. CDR1 is LGHNA, CDR2 YSLEER, per germline. The CDR3 is CASSQDALAGWETQYF. CDR3 in DNA: TGCGCCAGCAGCCAAGATGCACTAGCGGGTTGGGAGACCCAGTACTTC.

The V and J genes are TRBV6-1 and TRBJ1-1; TRBD1 aligns across 10 bases. The germline gives CDR1 MNHNS, CDR2 SASEGT. The CDR3 length is 15 residues. V lost 6 bases, J lost 1 base, and 5 bases stayed unmatched. The CDR3 DNA sequence: TGTGCCAGCAGGACAGGGGGCGCCGGGAACACTGAAGCTTTCTTT. Translated, it gives CASRTGGAGNTEAFF.

The chain links TRBV12-3 or TRBV12-4 to TRBJ1-1, with no clear D. Trimming took 7 bases from V and 4 from J, leaving 16 bases between them. The CDR3 extends over 14 amino acids. The CDR3 bases are TGTGCCAGCACATTTGCGGGGTTGGGCACTGAAGCTTTCTTT. Translated: CASTFAGLGTEAFF.

V and J are TRBV6-5 and TRBJ2-7; D is perhaps TRBD1 (6 bases). Trimming cost V 1 base and J 3 bases, with 13 bases left between them. Germline V gene lookup returns CDR1 MNHEY and CDR2 SVGAGI. This CDR3 is 15 amino acids long. In DNA form, the CDR3 reads TGTGCCAGCAGTTACTTGAACAGGGACCGCTACGAGCAGTACTTC. The encoded protein is CASSYLNRDRYEQYF.

This clone was detected only a few times. This sequence joins TRBV11-1 and TRBJ1-2; the D gene is possibly TRBD1 (6 bases). Germline V gene lookup returns CDR1 SGHAT and CDR2 FQDESV (reference sequence). CDR3 size: 16 residues. Trimming took off 3 bases at V and 4 bases at J, with 18 bases between the two ends. The CDR3 DNA is TGTGCCAGCAGCTTCTTCTACAGGGACCAATTCTATGGCTACACCTTC. This sequence encodes CASSFFYRDQFYGYTF.

The V and J genes are TRBV20-1 and TRBJ2-5; 7 nucleotides line up with TRBD1. The CDR3 covers 16 residues. Trimming at V came to 2 bases and at J to 0 bases, leaving 9 bases not matched to a gene. Germline V gene data show CDR1 as DFQATT and CDR2 as SNEGSKA (reference sequence). The DNA of the CDR3 is TGCAGTGCTAGAAGTCGGGGACAGACCTACCAAGAGACCCAGTACTTC. It is translated as CSARSRGQTYQETQYF.

This clone was found a few times. The chain carries TRBV27 and TRBJ2-7; 15 nucleotides agree with TRBD2. V lost 4 bases, J lost 5 bases, and 3 bases stayed unmatched. CDR1 and CDR2 (germline): MNHEY, SMNVEV (reference sequence). The CDR3 loop spans 15 amino acids. As DNA, the CDR3 is TGTGCCAGCAGTTCCTGGACTAGCGGGAGGGACGAGCAGTACTTC. As protein: CASSSWTSGRDEQYF.

This clone rates as medium-sized. This rearrangement joins TRBV2 to TRBJ1-1; perhaps TRBD1 as D (5 bases). The CDR3 loop spans 16 amino acids. CDR1 and CDR2 from the germline V gene are SNHLY and FYNNEI. With 7 bases removed from V and 3 bases from J, the gap between germline ends came to 21 bases. The CDR3 spells CASTKRRDPSHTEAFF. The CDR3 DNA sequence: TGTGCCAGCACCAAAAGAAGGGACCCATCTCACACTGAAGCTTTCTTT.

In this sample, this clone is large. The chain uses TRBV19 and TRBJ2-7; TRBD1 matches 10 bases. Germline CDR1 reads LNHDA; CDR2 reads SQIVND (reference sequence). This CDR3 comprises 14 residues. The J segment lost 0 bases and the V segment lost 6 bases, leaving 2 bases of the junction unmatched. The CDR3 DNA reads TGTGCCAGTAGCCGGACAGGGGGCTCCTACGAGCAGTACTTC. Translated: CASSRTGGSYEQYF. The variable domain in full, with the rest retrieved from reference TRBV19 and TRBJ2-7, is DGGITQSPKYLFRKEGQNVTLSCEQNLNHDAMYWYRQDPGQGLRLIYYSQIVNDFQKGDIAEGYSVSREKKESFPLTVTSAQKNPTAFYLCASSRTGGSYEQYFGPGTRLTVT.

This clone was detected only a few times. The rearrangement uses TRBV10-3 and TRBJ2-1; a possible D gene is TRBD2 (5 bases). Germline V gene sequence: CDR1 ENHRY, CDR2 SYGVKD. This CDR3 is 14 amino acids long. The V and J ends lost 5 bases and 5 bases respectively, with 13 bases between them. The CDR3 DNA follows: TGTGCCATCAGTTATGCTAGCCGCGACAATGAGCAGTTCTTC. Protein product: CAISYASRDNEQFF.

This clone was recorded a few times. The J gene is TRBJ2-7, the V gene TRBV10-3, with D tentatively TRBD1 (5 bases). Germline V gene lookup returns CDR1 ENHRY and CDR2 SYGVKD. The V gene lost 2 bases and the J gene lost 6 bases, with 14 bases spanning the gap. The CDR3 extends over 14 amino acids. CDR3: CAISEQGGFGEQYF. The CDR3 coding sequence is TGTGCCATCAGTGAGCAGGGCGGCTTCGGCGAGCAGTACTTC.

The V and J genes are TRBV3-1 and TRBJ1-1; unclear D gene. The V and J ends lost 6 bases and 4 bases respectively, with 21 bases between them. This CDR3 has 16 amino acids. Germline-derived CDR1 and CDR2 are LGHDT and YNNKEL (reference sequence). CDR3 sequence reads: CASRLTLLGVSTEAFF. Written as DNA, the CDR3 is TGTGCCAGCAGGTTGACCCTCCTGGGTGTGAGCACTGAAGCTTTCTTT.

In this sample, this clone turned up many times. A much larger clone sits a single nucleotide away, making a read error possible. The conserved phenylalanine or tryptophan normally closing the CDR3 is absent here, so this likely arose from a read error. The chain's CDR3 is CATMEGPNYGYTS. The CDR3 DNA reads as TGTGCCACCATGGAAGGGCCAAACTATGGCTACACCTCC. The V and J genes are TRBV24-1 and TRBJ1-2, with no clear D. The CDR3 is 13 residues long. V was pared by 8 bases and J by 2 bases, with 11 bases between. Per germline, CDR1 KGHDR and CDR2 SFDVKD.

Concerning this clone: The junction and the germline gene differ at one end; a read error may be behind it. The chain has TRBV24-1 and TRBJ2-2; 9 bases are a match to TRBD1. CDR1 is KGHDR, CDR2 SFDVKD, per germline. The CDR3 totals 16 residues. Written as DNA, the CDR3 is TGTGCCACCAGTGAAGCGGGACAGGGTATCACCGTGGAGCTGTTTTTT. Protein: CATSEAGQGITVELFF.

This clone was detected only a few times. V and J are TRBV12-3 or TRBV12-4 and TRBJ2-5, with 7 nucleotides matching TRBD2. The CDR3 consists of 15 residues. V dropped 2 bases and J dropped 5; count of bases not matched to a gene: 8. Here the CDR3 reads CASSLTSGGLETQYF. DNA of the CDR3: TGTGCCAGCAGTTTAACGTCGGGGGGATTGGAGACCCAGTACTTC.

This clone was recorded many times. At one boundary the junction diverges from the germline segment, which might be a read error. This chain links TRBV24-1 with TRBJ2-1, with 9 bases fitting TRBD2. Germline V CDR1 and CDR2: KGHDR, SFDVKD. This CDR3 has 15 amino acids. Here the CDR3 DNA reads TGTGCAACCAGTGATCGGCGGGAGGGCCGAAATAAGCAGTTCTTC. This codes for CATSDRREGRNKQFF.